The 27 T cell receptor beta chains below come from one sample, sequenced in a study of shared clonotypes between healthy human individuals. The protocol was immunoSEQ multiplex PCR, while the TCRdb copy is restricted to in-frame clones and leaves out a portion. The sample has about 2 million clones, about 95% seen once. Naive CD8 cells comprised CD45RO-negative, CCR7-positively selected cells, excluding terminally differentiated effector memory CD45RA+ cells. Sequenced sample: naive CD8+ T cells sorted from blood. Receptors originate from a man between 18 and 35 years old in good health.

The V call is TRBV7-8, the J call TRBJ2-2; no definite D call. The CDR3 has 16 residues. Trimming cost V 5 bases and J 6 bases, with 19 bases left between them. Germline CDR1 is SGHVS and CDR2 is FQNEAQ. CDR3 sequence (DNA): TGTGCCAGCAGCAAGGCCGCCCGGTCATATCCCGGGGAGCTGTTTTTT. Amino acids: CASSKAARSYPGELFF. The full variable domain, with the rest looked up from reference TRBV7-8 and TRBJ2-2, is GAGVSQSPRYKVAKRGQDVALRCDPISGHVSLFWYQQALGQGPEFLTYFQNEAQLDKSGLPSDRFFAERPEGSVSTLKIQRTQQEDSAVYLCASSKAARSYPGELFFGEGSRLTVL.

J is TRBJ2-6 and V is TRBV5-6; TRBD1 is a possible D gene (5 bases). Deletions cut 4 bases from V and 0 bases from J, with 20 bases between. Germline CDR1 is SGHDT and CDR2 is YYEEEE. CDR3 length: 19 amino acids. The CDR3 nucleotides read TGTGCCAGCAGCCCCTACGGTATAGGGGTACTCTCTGGGGCCAACGTCCTGACTTTC. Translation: CASSPYGIGVLSGANVLTF.

DNA of the CDR3: TGTGCCAGCCAACCTCACGGACTAGGCAACTCCTACGAGCAGTACTTC. This translates into CASQPHGLGNSYEQYF. The genes are TRBV27 and TRBJ2-7; 7 bases are shared with TRBD2. Germline V CDR1 and CDR2: MNHEY, SMNVEV (reference sequence). After removal of 8 bases from V and 0 bases from J, the junction contained 13 bases not matched to a gene. The CDR3 extends over 16 amino acids.

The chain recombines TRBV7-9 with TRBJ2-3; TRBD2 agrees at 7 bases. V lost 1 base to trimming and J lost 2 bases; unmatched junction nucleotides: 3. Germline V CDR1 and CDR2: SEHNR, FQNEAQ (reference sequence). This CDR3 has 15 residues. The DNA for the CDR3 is TGTGCCAGCAGCTTAGGTAGCGGGTCCACAGATACGCAGTATTTT. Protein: CASSLGSGSTDTQYF.

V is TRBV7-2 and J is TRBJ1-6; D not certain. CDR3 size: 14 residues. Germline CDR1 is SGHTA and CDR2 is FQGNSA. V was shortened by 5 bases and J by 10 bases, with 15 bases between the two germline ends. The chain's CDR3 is CASSPTGSGSPLHF. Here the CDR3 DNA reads TGTGCCAGCAGCCCAACCGGGTCGGGATCACCCCTCCACTTT.

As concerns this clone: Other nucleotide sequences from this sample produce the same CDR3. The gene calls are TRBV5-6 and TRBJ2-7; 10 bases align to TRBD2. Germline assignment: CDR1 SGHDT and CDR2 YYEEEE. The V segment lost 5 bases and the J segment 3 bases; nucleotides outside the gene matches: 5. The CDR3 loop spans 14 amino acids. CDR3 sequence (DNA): TGTGCCAGCAGTCTAGCGGGGGCCTTCTACGAGCAGTACTTC. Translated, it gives CASSLAGAFYEQYF.

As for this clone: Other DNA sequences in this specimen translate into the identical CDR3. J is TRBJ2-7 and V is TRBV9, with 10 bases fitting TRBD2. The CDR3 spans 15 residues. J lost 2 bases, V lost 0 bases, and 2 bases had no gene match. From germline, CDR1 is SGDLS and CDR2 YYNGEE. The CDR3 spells CASSVGTSGTYEQYF. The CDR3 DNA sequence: TGTGCCAGCAGCGTAGGGACTAGCGGAACCTACGAGCAGTACTTC. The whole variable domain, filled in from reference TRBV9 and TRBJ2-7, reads DSGVTQTPKHLITATGQRVTLRCSPRSGDLSVYWYQQSLDQGLQFLIQYYNGEERAKGNILERFSAQQFPDLHSELNLSSLELGDSALYFCASSVGTSGTYEQYFGPGTRLTVT.

The CDR3 DNA is TGCGCCAGCAGTGATGACAGCTATACGCAGTATTTT. It encodes CASSDDSYTQYF. The V call is TRBV10-1, the J call TRBJ2-3; possible D gene TRBD1, 5 bases. The germline V gene encodes CDR1 WNHNN and CDR2 SYGVQD (reference sequence). The CDR3 spans 12 residues. Trimming cost V 3 bases and J 7 bases, with 8 bases left between them.

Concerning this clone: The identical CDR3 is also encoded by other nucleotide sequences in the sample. The CDR3 region is CASSYGGQTYEQYF. CDR3 sequence (DNA): TGTGCCAGCAGTTACGGGGGACAAACCTACGAGCAGTACTTC. The V call is TRBV6-5, the J call TRBJ2-7; a possible D gene is TRBD1 (6 bases). Looked up from germline, CDR1 is MNHEY and CDR2 is SVGAGI. CDR3 length: 14 amino acids. The ends were cut back, 2 bases at V and 2 bases at J, with 10 bases in the middle.

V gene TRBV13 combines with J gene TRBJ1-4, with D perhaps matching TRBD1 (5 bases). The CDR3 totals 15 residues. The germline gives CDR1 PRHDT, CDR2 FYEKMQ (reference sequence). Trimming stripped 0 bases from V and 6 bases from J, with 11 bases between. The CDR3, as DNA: TGTGCCAGCAGCTTAGGGCAGGGTATTGATGAAAAACTGTTTTTT. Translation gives CASSLGQGIDEKLFF.

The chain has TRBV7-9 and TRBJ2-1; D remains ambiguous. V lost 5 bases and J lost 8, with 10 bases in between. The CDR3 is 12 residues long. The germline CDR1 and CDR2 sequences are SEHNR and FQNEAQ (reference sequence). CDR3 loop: CASSRLKDEQFF. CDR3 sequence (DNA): TGTGCCAGCAGCCGACTCAAAGATGAGCAGTTCTTC.

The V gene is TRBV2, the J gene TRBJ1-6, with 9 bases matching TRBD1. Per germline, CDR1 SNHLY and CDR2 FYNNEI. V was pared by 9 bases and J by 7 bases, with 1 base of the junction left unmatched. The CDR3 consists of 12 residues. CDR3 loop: CARQGANSPLHF. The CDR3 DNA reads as TGTGCCAGACAGGGGGCAAATTCACCCCTCCACTTT.

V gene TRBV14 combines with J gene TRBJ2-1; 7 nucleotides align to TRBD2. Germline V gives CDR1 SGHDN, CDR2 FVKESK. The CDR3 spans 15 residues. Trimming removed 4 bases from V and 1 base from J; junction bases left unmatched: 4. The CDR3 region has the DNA TGTGCCAGCAGCCTAGGGCGGGGGTCCTACAATGAGCAGTTCTTC. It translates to CASSLGRGSYNEQFF. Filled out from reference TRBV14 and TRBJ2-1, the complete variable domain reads EAGVTQFPSHSVIEKGQTVTLRCDPISGHDNLYWYRRVMGKEIKFLLHFVKESKQDESGMPNNRFLAERTGGTYSTLKVQPAELEDSGVYFCASSLGRGSYNEQFFGPGTRLTVL.

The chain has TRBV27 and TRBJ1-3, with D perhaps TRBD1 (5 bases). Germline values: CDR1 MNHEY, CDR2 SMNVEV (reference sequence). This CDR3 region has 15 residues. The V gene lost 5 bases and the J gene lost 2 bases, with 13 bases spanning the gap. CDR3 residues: CASSRDRGTGNTIYF. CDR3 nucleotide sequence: TGTGCCAGCAGTAGGGACCGGGGGACTGGAAACACCATATATTTT.

The CDR3 is CASQVVLRDDTEAFF. In nucleotides, the CDR3 is TGTGCCAGCCAAGTTGTTCTCAGGGATGACACTGAAGCTTTCTTT. This chain joins TRBV28 and TRBJ1-1, with a tentative D call TRBD1 (5 bases). Trimming pared 8 bases from V and 3 bases from J, leaving 19 bases between. The CDR3 extends over 15 amino acids. CDR1 is MDHEN, CDR2 SYDVKM, per germline.

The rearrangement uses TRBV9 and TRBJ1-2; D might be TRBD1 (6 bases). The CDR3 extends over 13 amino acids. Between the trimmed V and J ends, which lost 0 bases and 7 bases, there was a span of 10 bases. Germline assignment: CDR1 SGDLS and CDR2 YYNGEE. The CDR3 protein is CASSVEGGGGYTF. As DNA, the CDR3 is TGTGCCAGCAGCGTAGAGGGGGGCGGTGGCTACACCTTC.

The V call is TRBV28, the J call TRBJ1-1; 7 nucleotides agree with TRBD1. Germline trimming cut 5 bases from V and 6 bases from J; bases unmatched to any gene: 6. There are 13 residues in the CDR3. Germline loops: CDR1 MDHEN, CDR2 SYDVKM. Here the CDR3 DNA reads TGTGCCAGCAGTCATACAGGGGTAGCTGAAGCTTTCTTT. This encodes CASSHTGVAEAFF.

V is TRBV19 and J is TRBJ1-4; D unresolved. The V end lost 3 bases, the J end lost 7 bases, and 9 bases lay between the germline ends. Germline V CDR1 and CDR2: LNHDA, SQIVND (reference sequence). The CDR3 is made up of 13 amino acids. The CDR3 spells CASSMKSREKLFF. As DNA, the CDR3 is TGTGCCAGTAGTATGAAGAGTCGTGAAAAACTGTTTTTT.

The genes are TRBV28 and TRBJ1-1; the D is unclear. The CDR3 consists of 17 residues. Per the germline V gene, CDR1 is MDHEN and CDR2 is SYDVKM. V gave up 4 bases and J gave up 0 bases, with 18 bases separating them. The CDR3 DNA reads TGTGCCAGCAGTTCGTTTATCTTTTCTGGGCTGAACACTGAAGCTTTCTTT. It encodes CASSSFIFSGLNTEAFF.

The CDR3 DNA sequence: TGTGCCAGCAGCTTAGAGGCGGAGGCCCTCGAGCAGTACTTC. It codes for CASSLEAEALEQYF. This chain joins TRBV11-2 and TRBJ2-7; weak D call: TRBD2 (5 bases). V was cut by 0 bases and J by 6 bases, with 12 bases left in between. The germline V gene encodes CDR1 SGHAT and CDR2 FQNNGV. CDR3 length equals 14 residues.

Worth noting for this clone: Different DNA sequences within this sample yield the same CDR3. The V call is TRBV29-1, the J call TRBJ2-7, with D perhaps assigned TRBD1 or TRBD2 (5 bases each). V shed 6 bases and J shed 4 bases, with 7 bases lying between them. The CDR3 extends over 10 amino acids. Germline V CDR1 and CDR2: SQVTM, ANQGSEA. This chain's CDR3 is CSVGEYEQYF. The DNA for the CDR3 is TGCAGCGTGGGGGAATACGAGCAGTACTTC.

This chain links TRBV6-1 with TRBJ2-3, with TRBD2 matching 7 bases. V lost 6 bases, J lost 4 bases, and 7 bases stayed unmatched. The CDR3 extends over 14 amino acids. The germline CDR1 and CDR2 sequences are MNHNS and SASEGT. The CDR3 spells CASRSSGVADTQYF. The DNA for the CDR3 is TGTGCCAGCAGGTCCAGCGGGGTGGCAGATACGCAGTATTTT.

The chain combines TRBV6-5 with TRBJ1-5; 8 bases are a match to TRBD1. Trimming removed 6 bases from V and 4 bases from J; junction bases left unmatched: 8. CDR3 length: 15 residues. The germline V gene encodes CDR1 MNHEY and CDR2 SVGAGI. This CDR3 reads CASSQTGAENQPQHF. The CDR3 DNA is TGTGCCAGCAGCCAGACAGGGGCGGAGAATCAGCCCCAGCATTTT.

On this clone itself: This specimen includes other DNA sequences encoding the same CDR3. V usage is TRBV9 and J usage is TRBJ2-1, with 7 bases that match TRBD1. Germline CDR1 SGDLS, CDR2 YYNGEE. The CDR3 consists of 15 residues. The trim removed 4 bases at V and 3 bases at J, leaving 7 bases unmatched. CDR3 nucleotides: TGTGCCAGCAGCCCCTCCGGGACAGACTACAATGAGCAGTTCTTC. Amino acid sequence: CASSPSGTDYNEQFF.

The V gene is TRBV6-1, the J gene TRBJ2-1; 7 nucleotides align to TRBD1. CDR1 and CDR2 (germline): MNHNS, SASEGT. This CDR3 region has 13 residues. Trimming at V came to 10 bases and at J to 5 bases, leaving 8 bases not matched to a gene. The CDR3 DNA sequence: TGTGCCACCAGCGGACAGGCTAACAATGAGCAGTTCTTC. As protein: CATSGQANNEQFF.

The chain's CDR3 is CATLPGGGTEAFF. CDR3 DNA sequence: TGTGCCACCCTCCCCGGGGGAGGCACTGAAGCTTTCTTT. This chain connects TRBV15 to TRBJ1-1; a possible D gene is TRBD1 (5 bases). CDR1 LNHNV and CDR2 YYDKDF come from the germline V gene (reference sequence). CDR3 size: 13 residues. Trimming stripped 8 bases from V and 4 bases from J, with 14 bases between.

This chain's CDR3 is CAWSYGQGTSYEQYF. The CDR3 nucleotides are TGTGCCTGGAGTTACGGACAGGGGACTTCCTACGAGCAGTACTTC. The V and J genes are TRBV30 and TRBJ2-7; 9 bases fit TRBD1. Germline loops: CDR1 GTSNPN, CDR2 SVGIG (reference sequence). The CDR3 covers 15 residues. Germline trimming cut 2 bases from V and 1 base from J; bases unmatched to any gene: 6.